Listed below are T cell receptor beta chains from one sample, sequenced in a study of blood T cells in healthy people across ages. TCRdb called the 5' RACE reads again in MiXCR, with one record for every CDR3 protein. The repertoire has almost 800,000 distinct CDR3 sequences, about 62% of them found once; the top ten carry 20% to 25%. Sequencing was done on a sample of blood. The source of these receptors is a man younger than 45 in good health. The CDR3 runs from the conserved cysteine through the conserved F or W. Each record gives: clone size, V gene, CDR3 length, CDR3 protein. Not all rows give a size; the values are once, few, many and, for expanded clones, a class.

. | TRBV6-5 | 12 | CASHSFNRTQHF
. | TRBV27 | 13 | CASAGTNAYEQYF
. | TRBV7-9 | 15 | CASGIAGGSWNEQFF
. | TRBV13 | 17 | CASSPTSGGAVGDEQFF
. | TRBV4-1 | 16 | CASSQSDRVGTDTQYF
. | TRBV7-9 | 15 | CASSLDGPSNQPQHF
. | TRBV28 | 14 | CASRGGQGYYEQFF
few | TRBV4-3 | 16 | CASSQAFVGIDEKLFF
. | TRBV27 | 16 | CASSPTYRVANEKLFF
. | TRBV4-3 | 16 | CASSQARDRRYNEQFF
. | TRBV6-1 | 15 | CASFARSFAGETQYF
once | TRBV5-1 | 16 | CASSGTGHSGANVLTF
. | TRBV7-9 | 13 | CASSRVWKETRYF
. | TRBV6-2/TRBV6-3 | 11 | CASGLAGELFF
few | TRBV27 | 14 | CASSFSGSKETQYF
. | TRBV7-8 | 13 | CASSLMRQETQYF
. | TRBV7-9 | 11 | CASSVGQGAFF
few | TRBV7-9 | 16 | CASSLAELGSKNIQYF
. | TRBV7-9 | 15 | CASSLVGQLADTQYF
. | TRBV11-1 | 15 | CASSLIASSTDTQYF
. | TRBV5-1 | 15 | CASSLDGTGNQPQHF
. | TRBV19 | 18 | CASSISGRGHSGANVLTF
few | TRBV20-1 | 13 | CSLTSGGSDTQYF
few | TRBV7-2 | 15 | CASSLGSGLSYEQYF
. | TRBV6-5 | 16 | CASSSEASGSSYEQFF
few | TRBV7-2 | 16 | CASSLESNGVEETQYF
few | TRBV7-9 | 17 | CASSPVDRRGGINEQFF
. | TRBV29-1 | 12 | CSVGASTDTQYF
. | TRBV6-6 | 13 | CASSHTGNTEAFF
few | TRBV7-9 | 12 | CASSLAYGTQYF
. | TRBV4-2 | 15 | CASSQTLVAGTEAFF
. | TRBV29-1 | 14 | CSVKGFPGTDTQYF
few | TRBV29-1 | 13 | CSVVPRGQIEQYF
few | TRBV2 | 16 | CASSDPHTNPYNEQFF
. | TRBV7-8 | 16 | CASSPNTGLAKNIQYF
. | TRBV6-6 | 15 | CASSPRGRTGYGYTF
. | TRBV7-2 | 15 | CASSPQGGRRDTQYF
. | TRBV6-1 | 14 | CASRPSGTGYEQYF
few | TRBV4-2 | 16 | CASSHDVSSGANVLTF
. | TRBV29-1 | 11 | CSVEEVHEQYF
. | TRBV5-1 | 16 | CASTFPVHHLPNEQFF
. | TRBV6-5 | 15 | CASSLQTGTQNGYTF
. | TRBV20-1 | 15 | CSARSGGGYTGELFF
few | TRBV20-1 | 14 | CSARESVGADTQYF
. | TRBV6-6 | 17 | CASSYTAQRGGGETQYF
once | TRBV7-9 | 16 | CASSPGPISGANVLTF
few | TRBV20-1 | 16 | CSARERLALTTDTQYF
. | TRBV7-2 | 15 | CASSWSSGGGDTQYF
once | TRBV4-1 | 15 | CASSGLAGGSYTQYF
. | TRBV11-1 | 14 | CASSPDRASGEQYF
. | TRBV4-3 | 14 | CASSLTSWRDTQYF
. | TRBV6-2/TRBV6-3 | 18 | CASTGLAGGARSYNEQYF
few | TRBV6-6 | 14 | CASSNTDTYYGYTF
few | TRBV3-1 | 16 | CASSQDRERGRNEQFF
. | TRBV5-1 | 23 | CASSLAVQPGTDGLQLAKNIQYF
few | TRBV12-3/TRBV12-4 | 15 | CASSQQGASNQPQHF
once | TRBV27 | 16 | CASRTSRGVRYNEQFF
few | TRBV2 | 15 | CASTRDRGSTDTQYF